These 20 T cell receptor beta chains share one sample of origin, sequenced in a study of blood T cell repertoires in COVID-19. TCRdb's table, derived via immunoSEQ multiplex PCR, lists solely in-frame clones and lacks some. Among 200,000 to 300,000 clones listed, approximately 85% were seen once. The sample was PBMCs or T cells enriched from blood (not recorded which). The receptors were sampled from a woman between 45 and 60 years old with acute COVID-19.

J is TRBJ1-2 and V is TRBV30; the D gene is possibly TRBD1 (5 bases). Germline-derived CDR1 and CDR2 are GTSNPN and SVGIG (reference sequence). Trimming left V 3 bases short and J 2 bases short, with 7 bases between. The CDR3 extends over 12 amino acids. The CDR3 reads CAWRAGNYGYTF. As DNA, the CDR3 is TGTGCCTGGAGGGCAGGGAACTATGGCTACACCTTC.

The chain couples TRBV5-8 to TRBJ1-1; tentative D call: TRBD1 (6 bases). Per germline, CDR1 SGHTS and CDR2 YDEGEE. The CDR3 spans 15 residues. Trimming left V 0 bases short and J 4 bases short, with 13 bases between. CDR3 in amino acids: CASSLDRALGTEAFF. The CDR3 coding sequence is TGTGCCAGCAGCTTGGACAGGGCCCTGGGCACTGAAGCTTTCTTT.

The chain combines TRBV4-1 with TRBJ2-1; D remains ambiguous. V was trimmed by 0 bases and J by 10 bases, leaving 13 bases between them. In germline, CDR1 is MGHRA, CDR2 YSYEKL. The CDR3 sequence is 14 residues long. CDR3 nucleotides: TGCGCCAGCAGCCAAGAGATTGGCCCAACCGAGCAGTTCTTC. This gives the protein CASSQEIGPTEQFF.

This chain connects TRBV7-2 to TRBJ1-6, with 8 bases identical to TRBD1. The CDR3 spans 16 residues. The germline CDR1 and CDR2 sequences are SGHTA and FQGNSA. V trimming: 5 bases; J trimming: 9 bases; junction bases outside the gene matches: 12. DNA of the CDR3: TGTGCCAGCAGCCCCTCCCCGACAGGGGCCCTTTCACCCCTCCACTTT. Its protein is CASSPSPTGALSPLHF.

V gene TRBV7-9 combines with J gene TRBJ1-3, with 7 nucleotides matching TRBD1. Trimming removed 1 base from V and 5 bases from J; junction bases left unmatched: 2. In germline, CDR1 is SEHNR, CDR2 FQNEAQ (reference sequence). The length of the CDR3 is 14 residues. The CDR3 protein is CASSLGGQRNTIYF. The CDR3 bases are TGTGCCAGCAGCTTAGGGGGACAGAGAAACACCATATATTTT.

This chain uses TRBV19 with TRBJ1-1; possible D gene TRBD1, 6 bases. This CDR3 contains 13 residues. V was trimmed by 6 bases and J by 6 bases, leaving 14 bases between them. Germline V gene lookup returns CDR1 LNHDA and CDR2 SQIVND (reference sequence). The CDR3 nucleotides read TGTGCCAGTAGGCTTACAGGGACCGCTGAAGCTTTCTTT. Translating gives CASRLTGTAEAFF.

The chain joins TRBV5-5 to TRBJ1-1; D is undetermined. Looked up from germline, CDR1 is SGHKS and CDR2 is YYEKEE (reference sequence). Trimming stripped 4 bases from V and 3 bases from J, with 10 bases between. The CDR3 is 13 residues long. The CDR3 sequence is CASSPRGYTEAFF. CDR3 sequence (DNA): TGTGCCAGCAGCCCTCGGGGATACACTGAAGCTTTCTTT.

CDR3 region: CASSFGEKAFF. Here the CDR3 DNA reads TGTGCCAGCAGCTTCGGGGAGAAAGCTTTCTTT. The chain links TRBV13 to TRBJ1-1; D call uncertain. Germline lookup yields CDR1 PRHDT and CDR2 FYEKMQ (reference sequence). This CDR3 is built from 11 residues. Trimming took 3 bases from V and 9 from J, leaving 8 bases between them.

The J gene is TRBJ2-2, the V gene TRBV5-1; weak D call: TRBD2 (5 bases). CDR1 SGHRS and CDR2 YFSETQ come from the germline V gene. The CDR3 totals 16 residues. Trimming left V 0 bases short and J 0 bases short, with 9 bases between. In DNA, the CDR3 is TGCGCCAGCAGCTTGGTGACGGGGTCGAACACCGGGGAGCTGTTTTTT. Translation gives CASSLVTGSNTGELFF.

This rearrangement joins TRBV6-5 to TRBJ1-5; 9 bases map to TRBD1. Germline CDR1 and CDR2: MNHEY and SVGAGI. J lost 6 bases, V lost 6 bases, and 6 bases had no gene match. The CDR3 consists of 14 residues. CDR3 sequence reads: CASRPTGGTQPQHF. Here the CDR3 DNA reads TGTGCCAGCAGACCTACAGGGGGCACTCAGCCCCAGCATTTT.

About this clone itself: Other nucleotide sequences from this sample produce the same CDR3. This chain connects TRBV5-1 to TRBJ1-1, with 8 positions matching TRBD1. Germline CDR1 reads SGHRS; CDR2 reads YFSETQ. The CDR3 is 14 amino acids. V was clipped by 4 bases and J by 1 base; unmatched bases: 3. The chain's CDR3 is CASSGQGQNTEAFF. CDR3 DNA: TGCGCCAGCAGCGGACAGGGCCAGAACACTGAAGCTTTCTTT.

The V call is TRBV27, the J call TRBJ1-5; the D is unclear. Germline CDR1 MNHEY, CDR2 SMNVEV (reference sequence). CDR3 length: 14 residues. Trimming cost V 3 bases and J 3 bases, with 9 bases left between them. The CDR3 protein is CASSFMADNQPQHF. The CDR3 nucleotides read TGTGCCAGCAGTTTCATGGCAGACAATCAGCCCCAGCATTTT.

The V and J genes are TRBV6-1 and TRBJ2-1; TRBD1 matches at 9 bases. Germline CDR1 is MNHNS and CDR2 is SASEGT. V trimming: 4 bases; J trimming: 3 bases; junction bases outside the gene matches: 10. The CDR3 loop spans 17 amino acids. In nucleotides, the CDR3 is TGTGCCAGCAGTGGAACCACAGGGGGCAGCTTCTACAATGAGCAGTTCTTC. It codes for CASSGTTGGSFYNEQFF.

V usage is TRBV5-1 and J usage is TRBJ2-3; 14 nucleotides align to TRBD2. CDR1 and CDR2 from the germline V gene are SGHRS and YFSETQ. The CDR3 covers 15 residues. V dropped 5 bases and J dropped 4; count of bases not matched to a gene: 3. Written as DNA, the CDR3 is TGCGCCAGCAGGACTAGCGGGGGGGCCCCAGATACGCAGTATTTT. This gives the protein CASRTSGGAPDTQYF.

The CDR3 DNA reads as TGTGCCACCCGCGACAGGGCGAGGAGCAATGAGCAGTTCTTC. It yields the protein CATRDRARSNEQFF. The V gene is TRBV27, the J gene TRBJ2-1; 7 bases agree with TRBD1. The CDR3 is 14 amino acids. Germline V lookup: CDR1 MNHEY, CDR2 SMNVEV (reference sequence). Unmatched junction bases numbered 12, after V lost 10 bases and J lost 6 bases.

At least ten counts were recorded for this clone. The gene calls are TRBV29-1 and TRBJ2-3; 7 nucleotides match TRBD1. V trimming: 0 bases; J trimming: 2 bases; junction bases outside the gene matches: 8. Germline V gives CDR1 SQVTM, CDR2 ANQGSEA. The CDR3 has 16 amino acids. In DNA form, the CDR3 reads TGCAGCGTTGAAGATCTCGACAGGGCCTCCACAGATACGCAGTATTTT. As protein: CSVEDLDRASTDTQYF.

The CDR3 here is CASSLPTGEVNYGYTF. CDR3 nucleotide sequence: TGCGCCAGCAGCTTACCAACAGGGGAAGTCAACTATGGCTACACCTTC. The V and J genes are TRBV5-1 and TRBJ1-2, with 7 bases aligning to TRBD1. V shed 2 bases and J 2 bases; nucleotides not matched to a gene: 9. This CDR3 comprises 16 residues. CDR1 and CDR2 (germline): SGHRS, YFSETQ.

This chain joins TRBV19 and TRBJ2-2; TRBD1 agrees at 8 bases. Trimming took 5 bases from V and 4 from J; bases not matched to a gene: 3. The CDR3 sequence is 14 residues long. The germline V gene has CDR1 LNHDA and CDR2 SQIVND (reference sequence). The CDR3 bases are TGTGCCAGTAGTGTGGACAGGGCCACCGGGGAGCTGTTTTTT. Its translation is CASSVDRATGELFF.

This chain connects TRBV9 to TRBJ1-4; D remains ambiguous. Looked up from germline, CDR1 is SGDLS and CDR2 is YYNGEE. The CDR3 has 14 residues. With 4 bases removed from V and 9 bases from J, the gap between germline ends came to 16 bases. The CDR3 DNA follows: TGTGCCAGCAGCATAACCTATACAGTGAAAAAACTGTTTTTT. Amino acids: CASSITYTVKKLFF.

CDR3 region: CASGFHHRDNEQFF. CDR3 coding DNA: TGTGCTAGTGGTTTTCACCACCGGGACAATGAGCAGTTCTTC. This chain uses TRBV12-5 with TRBJ2-1; no definite D call. This CDR3 is 14 amino acids long. Germline V gives CDR1 LGHNT, CDR2 FRNRAP. Trimming cost V 3 bases and J 5 bases, with 11 bases left between them.